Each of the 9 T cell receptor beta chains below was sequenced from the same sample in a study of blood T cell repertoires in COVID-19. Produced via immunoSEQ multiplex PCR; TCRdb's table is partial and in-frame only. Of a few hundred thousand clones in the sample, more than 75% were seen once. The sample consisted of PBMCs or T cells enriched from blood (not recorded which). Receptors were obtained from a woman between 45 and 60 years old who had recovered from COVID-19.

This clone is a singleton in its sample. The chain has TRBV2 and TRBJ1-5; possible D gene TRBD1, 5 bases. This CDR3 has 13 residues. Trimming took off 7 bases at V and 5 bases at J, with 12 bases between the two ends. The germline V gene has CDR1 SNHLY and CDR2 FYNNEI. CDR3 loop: CASTTVLDQPQHF. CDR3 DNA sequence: TGTGCCAGCACGACAGTTCTTGATCAGCCCCAGCATTTT.

The CDR3 coding sequence is TGTGCCAGCACCGAGCAGGGCGGATCACCCCTCCACTTT. Its translation is CASTEQGGSPLHF. The chain has TRBV2 and TRBJ1-6; D might be TRBD1 (5 bases). V gave up 7 bases and J gave up 10 bases, with 14 bases separating them. The germline V gene has CDR1 SNHLY and CDR2 FYNNEI. The CDR3 is made up of 13 amino acids.

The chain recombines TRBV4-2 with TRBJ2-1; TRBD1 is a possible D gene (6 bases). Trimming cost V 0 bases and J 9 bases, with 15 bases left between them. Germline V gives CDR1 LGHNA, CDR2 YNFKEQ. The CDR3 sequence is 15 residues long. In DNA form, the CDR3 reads TGTGCCAGCAGCCAAGACCGACTCCGGGACATTGAGCAGTTCTTC. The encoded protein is CASSQDRLRDIEQFF.

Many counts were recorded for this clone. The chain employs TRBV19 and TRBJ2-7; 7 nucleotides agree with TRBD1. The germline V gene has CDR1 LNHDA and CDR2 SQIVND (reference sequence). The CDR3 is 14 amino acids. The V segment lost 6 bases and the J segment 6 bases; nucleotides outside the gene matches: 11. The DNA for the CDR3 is TGTGCCAGTAGCCCCGGGACAGTGATCGGCGAGCAGTACTTC. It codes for CASSPGTVIGEQYF.

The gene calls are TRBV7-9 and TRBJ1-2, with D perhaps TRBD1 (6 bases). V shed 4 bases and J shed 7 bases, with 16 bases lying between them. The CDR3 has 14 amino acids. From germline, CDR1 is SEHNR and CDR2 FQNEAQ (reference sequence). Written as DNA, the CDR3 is TGTGCCAGCAGCTCGAGGACAGATACGGGTGGCTACACCTTC. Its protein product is CASSSRTDTGGYTF. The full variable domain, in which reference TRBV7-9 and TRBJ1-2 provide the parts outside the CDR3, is DTGVSQNPRHKITKRGQNVTFRCDPISEHNRLYWYRQTLGQGPEFLTYFQNEAQLEKSRLLSDRFSAERPKGSFSTLEIQRTEQGDSAMYLCASSSRTDTGGYTFGSGTRLTVV.

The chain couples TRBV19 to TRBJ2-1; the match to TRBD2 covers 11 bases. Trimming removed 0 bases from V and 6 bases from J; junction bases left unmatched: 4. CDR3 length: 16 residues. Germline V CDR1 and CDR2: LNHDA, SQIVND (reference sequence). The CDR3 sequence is CASSIDASGGFNEQFF. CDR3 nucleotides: TGTGCCAGTAGTATAGATGCTAGCGGGGGGTTCAATGAGCAGTTCTTC.

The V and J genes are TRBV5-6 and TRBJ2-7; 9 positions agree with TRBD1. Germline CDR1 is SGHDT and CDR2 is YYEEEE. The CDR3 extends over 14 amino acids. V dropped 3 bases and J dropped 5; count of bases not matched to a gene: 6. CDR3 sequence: CASSYWDRAHEQYF. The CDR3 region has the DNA TGTGCCAGCAGCTACTGGGACAGGGCCCACGAGCAGTACTTC.

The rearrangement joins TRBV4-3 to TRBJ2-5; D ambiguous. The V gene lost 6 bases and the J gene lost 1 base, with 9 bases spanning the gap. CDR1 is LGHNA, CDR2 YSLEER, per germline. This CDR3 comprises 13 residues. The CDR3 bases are TGCGCCAGCAGAGGCGGAATCCAAGAGACCCAGTACTTC. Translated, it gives CASRGGIQETQYF.

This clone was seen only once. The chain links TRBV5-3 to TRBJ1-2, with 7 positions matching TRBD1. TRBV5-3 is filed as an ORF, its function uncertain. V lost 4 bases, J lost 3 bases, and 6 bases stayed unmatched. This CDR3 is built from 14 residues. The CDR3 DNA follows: TGTGCCAGAAGCCTGCTGGGGACAGACTATGGCTACACCTTC. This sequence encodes CARSLLGTDYGYTF.